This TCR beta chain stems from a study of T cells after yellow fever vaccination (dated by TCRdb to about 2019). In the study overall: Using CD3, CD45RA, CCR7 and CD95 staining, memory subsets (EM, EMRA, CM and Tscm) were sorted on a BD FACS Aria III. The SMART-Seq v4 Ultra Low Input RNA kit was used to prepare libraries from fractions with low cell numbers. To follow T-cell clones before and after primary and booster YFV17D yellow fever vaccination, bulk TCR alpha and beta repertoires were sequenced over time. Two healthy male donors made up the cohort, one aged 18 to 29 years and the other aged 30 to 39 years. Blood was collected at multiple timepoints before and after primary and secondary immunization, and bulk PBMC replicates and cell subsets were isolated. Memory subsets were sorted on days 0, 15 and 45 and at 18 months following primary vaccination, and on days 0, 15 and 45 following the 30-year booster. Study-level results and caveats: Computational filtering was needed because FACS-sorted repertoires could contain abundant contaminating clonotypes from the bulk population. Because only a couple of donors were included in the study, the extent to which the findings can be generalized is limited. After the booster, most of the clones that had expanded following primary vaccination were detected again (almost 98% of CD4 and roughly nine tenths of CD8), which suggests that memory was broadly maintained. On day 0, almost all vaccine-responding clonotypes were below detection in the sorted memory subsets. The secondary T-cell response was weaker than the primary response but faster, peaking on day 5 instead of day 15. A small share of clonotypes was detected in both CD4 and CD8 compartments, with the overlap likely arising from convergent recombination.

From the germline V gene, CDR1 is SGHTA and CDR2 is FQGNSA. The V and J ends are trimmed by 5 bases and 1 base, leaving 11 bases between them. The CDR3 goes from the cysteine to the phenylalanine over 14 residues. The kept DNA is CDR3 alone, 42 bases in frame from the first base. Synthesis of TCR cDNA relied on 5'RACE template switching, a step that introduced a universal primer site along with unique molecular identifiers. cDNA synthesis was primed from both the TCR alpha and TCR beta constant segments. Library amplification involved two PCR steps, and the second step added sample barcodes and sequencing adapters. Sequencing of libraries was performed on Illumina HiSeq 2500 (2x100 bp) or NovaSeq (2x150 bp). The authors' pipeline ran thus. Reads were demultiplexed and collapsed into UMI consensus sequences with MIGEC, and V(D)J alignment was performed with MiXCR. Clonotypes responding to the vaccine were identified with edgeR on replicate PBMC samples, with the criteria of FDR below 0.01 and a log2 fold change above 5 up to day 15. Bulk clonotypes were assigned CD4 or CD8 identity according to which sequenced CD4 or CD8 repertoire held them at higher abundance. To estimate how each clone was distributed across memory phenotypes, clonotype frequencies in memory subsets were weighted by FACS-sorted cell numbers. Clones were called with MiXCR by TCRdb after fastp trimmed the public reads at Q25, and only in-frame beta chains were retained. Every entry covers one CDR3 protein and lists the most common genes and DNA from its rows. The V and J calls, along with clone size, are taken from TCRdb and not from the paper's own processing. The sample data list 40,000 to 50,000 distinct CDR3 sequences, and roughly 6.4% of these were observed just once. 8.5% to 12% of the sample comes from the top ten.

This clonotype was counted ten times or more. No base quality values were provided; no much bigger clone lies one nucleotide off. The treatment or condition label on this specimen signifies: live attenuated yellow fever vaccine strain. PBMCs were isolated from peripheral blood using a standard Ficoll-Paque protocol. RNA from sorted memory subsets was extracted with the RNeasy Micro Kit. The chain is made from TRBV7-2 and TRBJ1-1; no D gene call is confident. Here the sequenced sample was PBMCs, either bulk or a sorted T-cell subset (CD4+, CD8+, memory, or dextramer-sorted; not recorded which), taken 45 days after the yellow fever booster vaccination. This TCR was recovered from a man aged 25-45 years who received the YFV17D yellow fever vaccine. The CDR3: CASSPLYGNTEAFF. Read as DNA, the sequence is TGTGCCAGCAGCCCTCTTTATGGGAACACTGAAGCTTTCTTT. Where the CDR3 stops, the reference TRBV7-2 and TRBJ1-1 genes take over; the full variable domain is GAGVSQSPSNKVTEKGKDVELRCDPISGHTALYWYRQSLGQGLEFLIYFQGNSAPDKSGLPSDRFSAERTGGSVSTLTIQRTQQEDSAVYLCASSPLYGNTEAFFGQGTRLTVV.